This T cell receptor (beta chain) is drawn from a study of CD8+ T cells in alopecia areata (dated by TCRdb to 2017 to 2018). At the level of the whole study: The treated patients took part in an open-label pilot trial in which moderate-to-severe alopecia areata was treated with oral tofacitinib at 5 to 10 mg twice daily. Patients received tofacitinib for 6 to 18 months and were then followed off drug for 6 months to check for delayed response and recurrence. Disease severity in treated patients was measured with the SALT score, which quantifies the percentage of affected scalp surface area. High-throughput TCRbeta sequencing was used to examine T cell clonal expansion in alopecia areata in both the C3H/HeJ mouse model and human patients. On the human side, TCRbeta sequencing was run on scalp tissue and on sorted CD4+ and CD8+ peripheral blood T cells from healthy controls and from alopecia areata patients with either patchy or totalis/universalis disease. Biopsies were taken from tofacitinib-treated patients at baseline and at 4 and 24 weeks of treatment, and a later scalp biopsy was taken in several of the tofacitinib-treated patients. Scalp clonality was compared among normal scalp (n=4), patchy alopecia areata scalp (n=8), and alopecia totalis/universalis scalp (n=8). RNA was extracted with the PAXgene miRNA kit for fixed scalp, the miRNeasy kit for PBMCs, and the RNeasy kit for mouse skin. Amplification of TCRbeta CDR3 regions was done by immunoSEQ multiplex PCR using 35 Vbeta forward primers and 13 Jbeta reverse primers. Overall study outcomes, separate from this receptor: Because the treated cohort was small and had just a single nonresponder, larger studies are needed to establish links between baseline CD8+ expansion and response. Compared with mice, TCR sequences shared between patients were less clear, possibly partly because of HLA diversity across the patient population. Lesional scalp, especially in alopecia totalis/universalis, showed higher clonality and more expanded CD8+ clones than normal scalp, suggesting antigenic drive. Unlike mouse skin, which is dominated by gammadelta T cells, normal human skin has resident alphabeta T cells that are also sequenced, and this complicates analysis of the scalp TCR repertoire. During tofacitinib treatment, many expanded lesional clones remained in scalp and blood, and this persistence may partly explain relapse after treatment is stopped. Tofacitinib significantly lowered scalp clonality and the number of expanded CD8+ clones among the top 100 scalp clones.

V is clipped by 7 bases and J by 0 bases, and the sequence between their germline boundaries is 14 bases long. The CDR3 has 14 amino acids, counting the end cysteine and phenylalanine. Left in the record is the CDR3 DNA by itself, 42 bases read in frame from the first base. CDR1 and CDR2 (SQVTM, ANQGSEA) derive from the germline V gene. Note on this clone: Its recognized antigen is unknown. No much larger clonotype is one base removed from it; base qualities were not supplied.

The library was built by means of the immunoSEQ multiplex PCR assay. For TCR sequencing, RNA was extracted from every sample and reverse transcribed into cDNA to serve as template. First-strand cDNA was synthesized using SuperScript III with a 2:1 mix of oligo-dT and random hexamers. Amplification bias was assessed with a synthetic immune receptor repertoire, and residual bias was removed computationally. Per the authors' processing: After raw reads were preprocessed to remove errors, the CDR3 was defined following IMGT conventions as running from the conserved cysteine to phenylalanine. To get clonality, Shannon entropy was normalized by log2 of the number of productive unique TCRs and the result was subtracted from 1. Whether each scalp clone was CD4 or CD8 was inferred by checking scalp TCRbeta sequences against the CD4 and CD8 repertoires from sorted blood. TCRdb obtained this table from immuneACCESS and retained in-frame rearrangements with V and J assigned. These tables miss some clones; where compared with another copy, unresolved V genes account for less than half of the shortfall, and the remainder is unexplained. From that table come the V and J calls and clone size; the DNA was used to work out D and trimming. The sample includes about 180,000 clones, with 50% to 65% observed a single time. 11% of the sample is taken by the ten largest.

The time point label on this specimen signifies: 24 weeks on oral tofacitinib. The treatment or condition label, as the study defines it: oral pan-JAK inhibitor, 5-10 mg twice daily. Peripheral blood and lesional scalp punch biopsies were obtained from patients with alopecia areata. After PBMCs were isolated by density centrifugation and stained for CD3, CD4 and CD8, a FACSAria was used to sort CD4+ and CD8+ T cells. The sample in question was CD8+ T cells sorted from blood, obtained at week 24, from a patient treated with tofacitinib. The V and J segments used are TRBV29-1 and TRBJ2-3, with TRBD1 tentatively as D gene (6 bases match). The receptor comes from a human donor with alopecia areata. The DNA sequence is as follows: TGCAGCGCCCCCGGGACACAAAGCACAGATACGCAGTATTTT. The encoded protein is CSAPGTQSTDTQYF.